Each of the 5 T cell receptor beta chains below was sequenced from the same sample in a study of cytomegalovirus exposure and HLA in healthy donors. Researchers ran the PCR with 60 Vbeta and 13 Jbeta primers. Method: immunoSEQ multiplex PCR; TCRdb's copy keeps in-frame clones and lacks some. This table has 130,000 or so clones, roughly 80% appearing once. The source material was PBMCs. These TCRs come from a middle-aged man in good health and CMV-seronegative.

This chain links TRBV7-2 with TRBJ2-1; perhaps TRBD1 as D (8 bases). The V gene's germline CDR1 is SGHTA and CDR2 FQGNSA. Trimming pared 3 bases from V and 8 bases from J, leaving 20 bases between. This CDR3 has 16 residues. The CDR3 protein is CASSFTAGPQGDEQFF. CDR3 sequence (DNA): TGTGCCAGCAGCTTTACAGCGGGGCCACAGGGGGATGAGCAGTTCTTC.

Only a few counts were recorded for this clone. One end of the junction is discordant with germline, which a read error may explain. The DNA for the CDR3 is TGTGCCAGCAGCCAGAGAGAGGTGGGGGCCTTAGTTTTT. Translation: CASSQREVGALVF. The genes are TRBV6-1 and TRBJ1-4, with D possibly matching TRBD1 (6 bases). Germline values: CDR1 MNHNS, CDR2 SASEGT. The CDR3 totals 13 residues.

Written as DNA, the CDR3 is TGTGCCAGTAGTATAGATAGTCGGGACCAAGAGACCCAGTACTTC. Amino acid sequence: CASSIDSRDQETQYF. This chain joins TRBV19 and TRBJ2-5; no firm D call. V was cut by 0 bases and J by 0 bases, with 8 bases left in between. The CDR3 contains 15 residues. Germline lookup yields CDR1 LNHDA and CDR2 SQIVND (reference sequence).

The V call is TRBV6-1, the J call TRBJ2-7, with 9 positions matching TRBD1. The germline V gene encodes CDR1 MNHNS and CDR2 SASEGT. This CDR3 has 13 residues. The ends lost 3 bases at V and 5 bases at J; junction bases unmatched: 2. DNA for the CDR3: TGTGCCAGCAGTGAGCGGACAGGGGACGAGCAGTACTTC. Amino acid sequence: CASSERTGDEQYF.

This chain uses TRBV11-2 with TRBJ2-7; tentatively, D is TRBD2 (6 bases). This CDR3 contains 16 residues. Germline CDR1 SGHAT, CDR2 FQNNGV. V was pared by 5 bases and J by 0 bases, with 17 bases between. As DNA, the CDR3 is TGTGCCAGCAGCGTAATTCCGGGACTTCGCTCCTACGAGCAGTACTTC. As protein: CASSVIPGLRSYEQYF.